This T cell receptor (beta chain) was recovered during a study of T cell responses to AZD1222 COVID-19 vaccine. Study-wide results and limits: None of the repertoires were sampled until the peak T cell response had passed.

Looked up from germline, CDR1 is MGHRA and CDR2 is YSYEKL. CDR3 length: 13 amino acids. The V gene lost 1 base and the J gene lost 5 bases, with 8 bases spanning the gap. Sequencing was performed with immunoSEQ multiplex PCR; in TCRdb, only in-frame clones are kept and a portion is missing. The sample has 100,000 to 150,000 clones, roughly 90% seen once; the top ten hold about 1.6%. The sample holds a few counts of this clone. The antigen is not known. The material was peripheral blood, obtained on day 0 of AZD1222 vaccination. V gene TRBV4-1 combines with J gene TRBJ1-1, with D uncertain. This sequence originates from an adult in good health. The CDR3 loop reads CASSQGWDTEAFF. The CDR3 coding sequence is TGCGCCAGCAGCCAAGGTTGGGATACTGAAGCTTTCTTT.